The text below deals with one TCR beta chain. The antigen is undetermined. The record originates from a study of blood T cells in healthy people across ages. Study findings and constraints: The study found more naive CD4+ cells and higher diversity in long-lived than aged donors.

J lost 0 bases, V lost 5 bases, and 7 bases had no gene match. Germline V gene lookup returns CDR1 MGHRA and CDR2 YSYEKL. This CDR3 comprises 16 residues. Together with a sample-barcoded 5' primer, a J-beta primer mix was included in a second PCR lasting roughly 7 to 11 cycles. Each cDNA molecule was tagged by a template-switch adaptor that had 12 random nucleotides. The yield of each sample was at least 2.5 million CDR3-containing paired-end reads. TCRdb processed the 5' RACE reads anew with MiXCR; each CDR3 protein has one entry. The sample shows about 970,000 distinct CDR3 sequences, 51% of them seen only once. Sample donors were healthy Caucasian individuals that came from Russia, aged roughly 6 to 100.

The sequence was obtained from a woman in her sixties in good health. V gene TRBV4-1 combines with J gene TRBJ1-3; 7 bases fit TRBD1. Sequenced material: blood. CDR3 DNA: TGCGCCAGCAGCACACGGGACAGAAGCTCTGGAAACACCATATATTTT. The encoded protein is CASSTRDRSSGNTIYF.